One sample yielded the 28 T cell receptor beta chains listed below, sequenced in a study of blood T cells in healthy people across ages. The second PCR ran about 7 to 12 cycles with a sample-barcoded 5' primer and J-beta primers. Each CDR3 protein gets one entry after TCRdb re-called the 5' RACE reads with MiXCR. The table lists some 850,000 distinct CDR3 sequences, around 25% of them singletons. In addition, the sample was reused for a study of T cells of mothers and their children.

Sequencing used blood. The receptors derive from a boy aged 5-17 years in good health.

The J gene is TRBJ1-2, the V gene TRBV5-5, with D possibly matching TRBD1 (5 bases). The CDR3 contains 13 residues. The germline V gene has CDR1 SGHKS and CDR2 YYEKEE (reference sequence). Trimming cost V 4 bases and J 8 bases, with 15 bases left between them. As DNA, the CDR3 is TGTGCCAGCAGCCAGGACACAAAGGGAGGCTACACCTTC. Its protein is CASSQDTKGGYTF.

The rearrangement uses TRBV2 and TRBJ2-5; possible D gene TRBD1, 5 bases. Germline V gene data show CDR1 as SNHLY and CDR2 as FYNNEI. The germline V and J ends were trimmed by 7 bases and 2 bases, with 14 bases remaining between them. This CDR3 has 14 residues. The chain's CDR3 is CASIGQGTQETQYF. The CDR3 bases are TGTGCCAGCATCGGGCAGGGTACTCAAGAGACCCAGTACTTC.

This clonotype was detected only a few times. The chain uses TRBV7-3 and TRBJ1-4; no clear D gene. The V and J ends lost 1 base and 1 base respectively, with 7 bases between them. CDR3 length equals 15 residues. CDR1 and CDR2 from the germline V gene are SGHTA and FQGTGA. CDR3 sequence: CASSLSPVTNEKLFF. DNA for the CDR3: TGTGCCAGCAGCTTAAGCCCGGTAACTAATGAAAAACTGTTTTTT.

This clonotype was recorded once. This CDR3 is CASSDSGGPTDTQYF. The CDR3 coding sequence is TGTGCCAGCAGTGACTCGGGGGGGCCCACAGATACGCAGTATTTT. The V gene is TRBV6-4, the J gene TRBJ2-3, with D possibly matching TRBD2 (7 bases). Between the trimmed V and J ends, which lost 0 bases and 2 bases, there was a span of 9 bases. This CDR3 is 15 amino acids long. Germline lookup yields CDR1 MRHNA and CDR2 SNTAGT.

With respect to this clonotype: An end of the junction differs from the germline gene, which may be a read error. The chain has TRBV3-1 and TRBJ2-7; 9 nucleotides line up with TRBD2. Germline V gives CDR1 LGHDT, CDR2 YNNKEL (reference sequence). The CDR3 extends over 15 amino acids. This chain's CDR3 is CASSLQGAGGYEQYF. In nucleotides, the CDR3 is TGCGCCAGCAGCCTTCAGGGAGCGGGGGGCTACGAGCAGTACTTC.

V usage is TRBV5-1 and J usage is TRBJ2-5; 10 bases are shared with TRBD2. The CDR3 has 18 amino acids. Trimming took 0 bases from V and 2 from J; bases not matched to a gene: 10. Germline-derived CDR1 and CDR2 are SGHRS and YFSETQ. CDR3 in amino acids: CASSLGLAGDWGQETQYF. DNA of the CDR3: TGCGCCAGCAGCTTGGGGCTAGCGGGAGATTGGGGTCAAGAGACCCAGTACTTC.

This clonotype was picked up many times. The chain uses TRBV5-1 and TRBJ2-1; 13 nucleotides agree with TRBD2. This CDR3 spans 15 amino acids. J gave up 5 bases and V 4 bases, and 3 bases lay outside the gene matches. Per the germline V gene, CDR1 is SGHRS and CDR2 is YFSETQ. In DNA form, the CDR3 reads TGCGCCAGCAGCCCGGGGACTAGCGGGAACAATGAGCAGTTCTTC. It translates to CASSPGTSGNNEQFF.

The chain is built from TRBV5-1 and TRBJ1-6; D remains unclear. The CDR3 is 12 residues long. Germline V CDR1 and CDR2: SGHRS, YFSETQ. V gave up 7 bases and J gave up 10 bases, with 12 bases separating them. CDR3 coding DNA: TGCGCCAGCTCCGGGGATACATCACCCCTCCACTTT. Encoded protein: CASSGDTSPLHF.

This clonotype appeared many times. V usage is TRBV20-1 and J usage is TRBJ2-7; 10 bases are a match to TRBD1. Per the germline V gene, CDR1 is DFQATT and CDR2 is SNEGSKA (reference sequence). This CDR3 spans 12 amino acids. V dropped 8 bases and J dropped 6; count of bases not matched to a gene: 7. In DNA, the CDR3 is TGCAGTCAAACGACAGGGGGCGGCGAGCAGTACTTC. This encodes CSQTTGGGEQYF.

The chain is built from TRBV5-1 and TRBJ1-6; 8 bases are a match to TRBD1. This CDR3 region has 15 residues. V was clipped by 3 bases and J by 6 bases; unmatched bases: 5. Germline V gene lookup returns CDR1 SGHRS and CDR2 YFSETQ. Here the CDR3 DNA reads TGCGCCAGCAGCTCCCAGGGGGCTCCTAATTCACCCCTCCACTTT. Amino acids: CASSSQGAPNSPLHF.

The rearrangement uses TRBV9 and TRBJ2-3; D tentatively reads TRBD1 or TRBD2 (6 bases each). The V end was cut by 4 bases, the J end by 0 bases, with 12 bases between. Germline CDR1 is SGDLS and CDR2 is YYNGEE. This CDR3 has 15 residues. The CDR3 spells CASSPGDWSTDTQYF. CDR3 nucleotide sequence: TGTGCCAGCAGCCCAGGGGACTGGAGCACAGATACGCAGTATTTT. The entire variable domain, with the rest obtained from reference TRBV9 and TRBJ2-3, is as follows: DSGVTQTPKHLITATGQRVTLRCSPRSGDLSVYWYQQSLDQGLQFLIQYYNGEERAKGNILERFSAQQFPDLHSELNLSSLELGDSALYFCASSPGDWSTDTQYFGPGTRLTVL.

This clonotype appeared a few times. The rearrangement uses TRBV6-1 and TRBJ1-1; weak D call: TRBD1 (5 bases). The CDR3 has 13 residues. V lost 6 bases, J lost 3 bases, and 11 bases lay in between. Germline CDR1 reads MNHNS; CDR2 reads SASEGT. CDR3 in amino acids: CASRAQVHTEAFF. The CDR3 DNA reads TGTGCCAGCAGGGCACAGGTACACACTGAAGCTTTCTTT.

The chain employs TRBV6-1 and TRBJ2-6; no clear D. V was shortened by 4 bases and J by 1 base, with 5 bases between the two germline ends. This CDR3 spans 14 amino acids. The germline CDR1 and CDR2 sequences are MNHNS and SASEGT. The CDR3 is CASSALSGANVLTF. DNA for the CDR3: TGTGCCAGCAGTGCCCTTTCTGGGGCCAACGTCCTGACTTTC.

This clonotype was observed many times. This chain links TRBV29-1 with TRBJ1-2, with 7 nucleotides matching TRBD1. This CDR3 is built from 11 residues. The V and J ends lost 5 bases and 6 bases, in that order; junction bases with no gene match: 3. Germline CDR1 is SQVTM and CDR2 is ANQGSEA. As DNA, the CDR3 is TGCAGCGTTCAGGGGGGGGATGGCTACACCTTC. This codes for CSVQGGDGYTF.

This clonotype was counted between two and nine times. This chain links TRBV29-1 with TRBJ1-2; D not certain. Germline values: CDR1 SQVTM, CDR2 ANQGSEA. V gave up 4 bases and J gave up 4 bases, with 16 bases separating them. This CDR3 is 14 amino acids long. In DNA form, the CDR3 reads TGCAGCGTTGCGGAGGAAGACTCTGTCTATGGCTACACCTTC. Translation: CSVAEEDSVYGYTF.

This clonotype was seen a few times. The CDR3 DNA is TGTGCCACCAGTGAAGGGACCCTTAATGAGCAGTTCTTC. It specifies CATSEGTLNEQFF. The chain has TRBV24-1 and TRBJ2-1; D possibly matches TRBD1 or TRBD2 (5 bases each). The CDR3 has 13 residues. CDR1 and CDR2 (germline): KGHDR, SFDVKD. V lost 4 bases, J lost 7 bases, and 10 bases lay in between.

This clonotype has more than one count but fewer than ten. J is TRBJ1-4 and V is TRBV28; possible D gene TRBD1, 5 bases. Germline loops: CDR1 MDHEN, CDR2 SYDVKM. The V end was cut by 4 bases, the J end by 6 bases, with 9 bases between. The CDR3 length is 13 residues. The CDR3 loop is CASSYGGDEKLFF. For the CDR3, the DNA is TGTGCCAGCAGTTACGGGGGAGATGAAAAACTGTTTTTT.

The CDR3 here is CASSTRTSGDSYEQYF. The DNA of the CDR3 is TGTGCCAGCAGTACCCGGACTAGCGGGGACTCCTACGAGCAGTACTTC. The chain recombines TRBV12-3 or TRBV12-4 with TRBJ2-7; TRBD2 matches at 12 bases. The CDR3 totals 16 residues. V lost 5 bases and J lost 0; bases outside the gene matches: 5.

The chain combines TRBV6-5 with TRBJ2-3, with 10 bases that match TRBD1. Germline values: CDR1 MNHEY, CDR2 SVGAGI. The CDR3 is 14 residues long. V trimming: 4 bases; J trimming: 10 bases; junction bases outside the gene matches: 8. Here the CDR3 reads CASSWDRGLEAQYF. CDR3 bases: TGTGCCAGCAGTTGGGACAGGGGTTTAGAGGCGCAGTATTTT.

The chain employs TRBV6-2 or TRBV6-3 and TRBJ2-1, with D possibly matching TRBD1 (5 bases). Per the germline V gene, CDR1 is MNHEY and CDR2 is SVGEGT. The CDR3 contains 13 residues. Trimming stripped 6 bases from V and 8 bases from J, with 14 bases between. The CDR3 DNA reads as TGTGCCAGCAGACCCGCCTCCAGGGATGAGCAGTTCTTC. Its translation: CASRPASRDEQFF.

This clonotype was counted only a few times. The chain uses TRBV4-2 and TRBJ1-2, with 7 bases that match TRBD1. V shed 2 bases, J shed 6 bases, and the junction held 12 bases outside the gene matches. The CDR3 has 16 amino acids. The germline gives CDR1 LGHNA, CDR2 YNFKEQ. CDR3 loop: CASSQIPVQGGNGYTF. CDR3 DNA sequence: TGTGCCAGCAGCCAAATACCGGTTCAGGGGGGGAATGGCTACACCTTC.

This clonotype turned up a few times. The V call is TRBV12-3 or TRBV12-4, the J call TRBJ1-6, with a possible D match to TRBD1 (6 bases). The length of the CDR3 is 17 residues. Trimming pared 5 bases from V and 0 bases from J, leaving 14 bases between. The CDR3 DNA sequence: TGTGCCAGCAGTCGTCGACAGGCGAGCTCCTATAATTCACCCCTCCACTTT. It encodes CASSRRQASSYNSPLHF.

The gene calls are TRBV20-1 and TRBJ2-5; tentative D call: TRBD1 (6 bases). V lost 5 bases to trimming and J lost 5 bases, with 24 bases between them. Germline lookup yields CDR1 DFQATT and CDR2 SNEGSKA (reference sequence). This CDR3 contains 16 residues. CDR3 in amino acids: CSAPSSDRKDMETQYF. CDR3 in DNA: TGCAGTGCTCCCTCCTCCGACAGGAAAGATATGGAGACCCAGTACTTC.

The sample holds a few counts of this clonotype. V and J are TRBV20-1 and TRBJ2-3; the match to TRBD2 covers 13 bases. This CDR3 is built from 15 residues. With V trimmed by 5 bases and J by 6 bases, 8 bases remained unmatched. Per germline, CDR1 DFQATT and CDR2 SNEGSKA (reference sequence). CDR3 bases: TGCAGTGCTGGGGGACTAGCGGGGCGCAGGGATACGCAGTATTTT. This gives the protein CSAGGLAGRRDTQYF.

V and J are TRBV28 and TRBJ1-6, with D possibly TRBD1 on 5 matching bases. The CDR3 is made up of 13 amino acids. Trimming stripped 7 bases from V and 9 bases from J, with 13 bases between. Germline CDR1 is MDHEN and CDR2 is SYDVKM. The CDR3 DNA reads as TGTGCCAGCATCCCCAGGGTTGGTTCACCCCTCCACTTT. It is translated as CASIPRVGSPLHF.

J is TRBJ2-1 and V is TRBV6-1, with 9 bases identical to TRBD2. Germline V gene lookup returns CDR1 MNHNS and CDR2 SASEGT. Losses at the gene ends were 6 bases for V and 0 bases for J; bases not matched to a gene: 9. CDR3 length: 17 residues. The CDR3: CASSVSTRGGSYNEQFF. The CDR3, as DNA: TGTGCCAGCAGCGTGTCCACGCGGGGGGGCTCCTACAATGAGCAGTTCTTC.

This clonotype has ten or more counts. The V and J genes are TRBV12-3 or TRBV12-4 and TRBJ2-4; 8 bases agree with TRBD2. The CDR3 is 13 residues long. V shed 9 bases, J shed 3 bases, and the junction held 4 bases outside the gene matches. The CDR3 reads CASSRGGKNIQYF. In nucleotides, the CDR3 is TGTGCCAGTAGCCGGGGGGGCAAAAACATTCAGTACTTC.

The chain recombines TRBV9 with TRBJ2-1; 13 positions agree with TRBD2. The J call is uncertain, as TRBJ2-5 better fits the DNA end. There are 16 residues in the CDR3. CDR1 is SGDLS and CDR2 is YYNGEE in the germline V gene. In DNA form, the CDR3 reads TGTGCCAGCAGCGCCCGGACTAGCGGGGGACAAGAGACCCAGTACTTC. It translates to CASSARTSGGQETQYF.